Listed here are 8 T cell receptor beta chains from one sample, sequenced in a study of T cells after yellow fever vaccination. In TCRdb, the 5' RACE reads were re-called with MiXCR into one record per CDR3 protein. The top ten clones hold over 3% of a sample with some 320,000 distinct CDR3 sequences, approximately 10% of them seen once. The sample consisted of CD4+ T cells sorted from PBMCs, taken 5 days after the yellow fever booster vaccination. The source of these receptors is a man between 18 and 35 years old who received the YFV17D yellow fever vaccine.

This chain uses TRBV29-1 with TRBJ2-7; D is tentatively TRBD1 or TRBD2 (5 bases each). Germline loops: CDR1 SQVTM, CDR2 ANQGSEA. The V and J ends lost 6 bases and 4 bases respectively, with 16 bases between them. The CDR3 totals 13 residues. The DNA for the CDR3 is TGCAGCGTAGCCCCCGGGACGCGATACGAGCAGTACTTC. This codes for CSVAPGTRYEQYF.

This clonotype was detected only a few times. The genes are TRBV7-6 and TRBJ1-5; D is perhaps TRBD1 (6 bases). Trimming removed 1 base at V and 3 bases at J, with 10 bases between. This CDR3 is 15 amino acids long. Germline CDR1 SGHVS, CDR2 FNYEAQ. CDR3 sequence (DNA): TGTGCCAGCAGCTTAGGTGACAGGCACAATCAGCCCCAGCATTTT. The encoded protein is CASSLGDRHNQPQHF.

J is TRBJ2-7 and V is TRBV20-1; 8 bases map to TRBD2. The J segment lost 4 bases and the V segment lost 2 bases, leaving 4 bases of the junction unmatched. From germline, CDR1 is DFQATT and CDR2 SNEGSKA (reference sequence). This CDR3 comprises 13 residues. The CDR3 coding sequence is TGCAGTGCTAGATCTGCTAGCGGGTACGAGCAGTACTTC. Protein: CSARSASGYEQYF.

This clonotype was seen only a few times. CDR3 DNA sequence: TGCAGTGCTAGACGCCCCCGGGGGGATCAGCCCCAGCATTTT. Residues: CSARRPRGDQPQHF. The chain carries TRBV20-1 and TRBJ1-5, with a possible D match to TRBD1 (5 bases). V was shortened by 2 bases and J by 5 bases, with 13 bases between the two germline ends. Germline CDR1 is DFQATT and CDR2 is SNEGSKA (reference sequence). The CDR3 contains 14 residues.

This clonotype was recorded at least ten times. The chain employs TRBV24-1 and TRBJ2-5; 7 bases fit TRBD2. Looked up from germline, CDR1 is KGHDR and CDR2 is SFDVKD. V shed 9 bases and J 2 bases; nucleotides not matched to a gene: 8. CDR3 length: 14 residues. The CDR3 spells CATGAGEEQETQYF. In DNA, the CDR3 is TGTGCCACCGGTGCGGGGGAGGAACAAGAGACCCAGTACTTC.

This clonotype was counted a few times. The chain's CDR3 is CASCLDTYNEQFF. The CDR3, as DNA: TGTGCCAGCTGCCTCGACACCTACAATGAGCAGTTCTTC. The J gene is TRBJ2-1, the V gene TRBV6-2 or TRBV6-3; D not resolved. CDR3 length: 13 residues. Germline-derived CDR1 and CDR2 are MNHEY and SVGEGT. V lost 8 bases and J lost 2, with 10 bases in between.

The chain recombines TRBV11-2 with TRBJ1-2; D ambiguous. The CDR3 contains 14 residues. V lost 3 bases, J lost 3 bases, and 11 bases lay in between. Germline V CDR1 and CDR2: SGHAT, FQNNGV. The CDR3: CASSFRASYYGYTF. CDR3 DNA: TGTGCCAGCAGCTTTAGGGCCAGCTACTATGGCTACACCTTC.

As to this clonotype: A much more abundant neighbour one base away suggests this may be a read error. The rearrangement uses TRBV2 and TRBJ2-7, with a weak D call TRBD1 (5 bases). Looked up from germline, CDR1 is SNHLY and CDR2 is FYNNEI. The CDR3 is 14 residues long. The CDR3 bases are TGTGCCAGCAGTGAGACAGCCTCTACCTACCAGCAGTACGTC. It codes for CASSETASTYQQYV.